This T cell receptor beta chain was identified in a study of T cells in Graves' hyperthyroidism and ophthalmopathy (dated by TCRdb to about 2019). About the full investigation: Peripheral blood samples were taken at initial diagnosis, before any treatment was given. In six Graves' hyperthyroidism patients, the study also compared T-cell repertoires from thyroid tissue with T-cell repertoires from blood. An independent validation cohort of around 20 hyperthyroidism patients and 17 patients who later progressed to ophthalmopathy tested prospective prediction of ophthalmopathy. The 100 discovery patients were randomly split 7:3 into training and test sets. After blood sampling, hyperthyroidism patients were treated with methimazole at a starting dose of 30 mg daily, and ophthalmopathy patients were treated with high-dose intravenous methylprednisolone. TCR Vbeta CDR3 sequencing of 120 to 150 peripheral blood samples (over 40 ophthalmopathy, around 80 hyperthyroidism and some 17 progressor patients) is reported in the paper. TCR V-J signatures able to tell the groups apart were searched for in a discovery cohort of about a hundred patients, of whom over 40 had Graves' ophthalmopathy and around 56 had stable Graves' hyperthyroidism.

What the research found in general, with its limitations: In validation, the model predicted progression to ophthalmopathy with roughly 70% sensitivity and roughly 72% specificity, a median of about six months before onset. Ophthalmopathy was separated from stable hyperthyroidism by a 13 V-J signature model, with around 90% sensitivity and approximately 81% specificity obtained in cross-validation and 80%/75% obtained in testing. No statistical method was used to set the sample size in advance, and investigators knew the group allocation. Blood samples also contained most of the expanded thyroid clonotypes (frequency above 0.001), which suggests that blood repertoires may reflect thyroid immune responses.

The CDR3, from cysteine to phenylalanine, totals 14 residues. Only CDR3 DNA remains: 42 bases, in frame from the first base. From the germline V gene, CDR1 is SGHNT and CDR2 is YENEEA. A distance of 15 bases separates the germline ends of V and J, which lose 5 bases and 4 bases respectively. About this clonotype: Its antigen is unknown. Base qualities are not at hand, and no much larger clone is one base apart.

A patient counted as having stable Graves' hyperthyroidism if no progression to ophthalmopathy occurred over 18 months of follow-up. Hyperthyroidism patients were aged 18 to 65 years and newly diagnosed, with disease duration of less than 2 months. Any patient with an uncontrolled infection, another autoimmune disease, pregnancy or lactation was excluded. Clinical symptoms, serum thyroxine and TRAb, thyroid ultrasound, and orbital computed tomography formed the basis for the diagnoses. PBMCs were separated from about 10 ml of fresh peripheral blood using Ficoll-Paque density gradient centrifugation. Total RNA was extracted with Trizol reagent, and quality was checked on an Agilent 2100 Bioanalyzer. TCR beta CDR3 regions were amplified from RNA transcripts. For the first round of RT-PCR on the TCR CDR3, the HTBI primer set was used together with the Qiagen OneStep RT-PCR kit. The libraries were constructed in a second round of multiplex PCR and then size-selected and purified. Paired-end sequencing of the libraries was performed with 100 bp reads on an Illumina HiSeq2000. On the study's bioinformatics: Raw data were processed with SOAPnuke, discarding reads with adapters, uncalled bases, mean Phred below 15, or no exact constant-primer or identifier match. High-quality paired reads were merged using COPE v1.2.5, and each unique nucleotide sequence was defined as a clonotype. Clonotypes were aligned to IMGT TRBV, TRBD and TRBJ reference segments using MiTCR v1.1. The analysis included only V-J combinations with a frequency above 0.0001, which together covered roughly 99% of the repertoires. The TCS score was defined as F50 (clonal expansion) divided by E x V (chaos), with BLOSUM62-based TCRdist calculated between CDR3 peptides within each V-J. Welch's t-statistics and random forest reduced just over 500 V-J features to 13, which were used in a naive Bayes classifier (R e1071). TCRdb ran its own pipeline on the public reads, namely fastp trimming at Q25 and MiXCR clone calling, and kept in-frame beta chains. When rows share a CDR3 protein, they turn into one entry using the most common DNA and genes. The V and J calls and clone size come from TCRdb's table, not from the authors' own analysis. The table for this sample lists approximately 640,000 distinct CDR3 sequences; 15% to 20% of them were counted only once. Less than 4.5% of the sample rests with the top ten.

Sequenced sample: blood. The sequence derives from a woman aged 25 to 39 with Graves' hyperthyroidism. Here the chain combines TRBV11-3 and TRBJ2-7; possibly the D gene is TRBD2, per 5 matching bases. The CDR3: CASSPDIGRYEQYF. The nucleotide sequence reads as follows: TGTGCCAGCAGCCCCGATATAGGGAGATACGAGCAGTACTTC.